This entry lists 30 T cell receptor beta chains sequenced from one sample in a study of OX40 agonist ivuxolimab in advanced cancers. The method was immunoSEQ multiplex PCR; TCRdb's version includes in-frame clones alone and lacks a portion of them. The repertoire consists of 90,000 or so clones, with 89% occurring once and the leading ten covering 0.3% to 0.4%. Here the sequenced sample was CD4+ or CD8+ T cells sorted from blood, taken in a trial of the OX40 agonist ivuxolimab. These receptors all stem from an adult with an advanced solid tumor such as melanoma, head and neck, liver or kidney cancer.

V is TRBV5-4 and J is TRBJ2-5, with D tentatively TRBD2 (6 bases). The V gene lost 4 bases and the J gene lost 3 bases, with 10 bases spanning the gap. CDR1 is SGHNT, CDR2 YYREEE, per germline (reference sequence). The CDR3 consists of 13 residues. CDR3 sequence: CASSPGSEETQYF. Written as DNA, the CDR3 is TGTGCCAGCAGCCCCGGGAGCGAAGAGACCCAGTACTTC.

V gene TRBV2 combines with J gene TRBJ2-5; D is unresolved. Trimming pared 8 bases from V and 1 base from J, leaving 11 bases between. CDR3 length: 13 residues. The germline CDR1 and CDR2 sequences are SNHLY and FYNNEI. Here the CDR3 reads CASGFWTQETQYF. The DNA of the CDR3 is TGTGCCAGCGGATTTTGGACCCAAGAGACCCAGTACTTC.

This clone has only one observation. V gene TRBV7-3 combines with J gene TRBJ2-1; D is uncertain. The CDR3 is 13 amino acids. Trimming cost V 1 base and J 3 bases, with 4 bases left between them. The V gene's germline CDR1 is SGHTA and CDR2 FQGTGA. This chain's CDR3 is CASSLNGYNEQFF. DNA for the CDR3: TGTGCCAGCAGCTTAAATGGCTACAATGAGCAGTTCTTC.

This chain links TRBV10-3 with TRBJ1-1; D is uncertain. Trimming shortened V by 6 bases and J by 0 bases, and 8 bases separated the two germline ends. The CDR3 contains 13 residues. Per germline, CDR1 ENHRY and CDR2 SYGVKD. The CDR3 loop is CAISEPLNTEAFF. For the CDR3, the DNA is TGTGCCATCAGCGAACCTTTGAACACTGAAGCTTTCTTT.

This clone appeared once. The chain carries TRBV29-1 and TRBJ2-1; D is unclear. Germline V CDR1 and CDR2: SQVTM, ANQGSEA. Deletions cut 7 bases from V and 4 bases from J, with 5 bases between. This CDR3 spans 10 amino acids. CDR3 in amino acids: CSGVYNEQFF. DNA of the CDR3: TGCAGCGGGGTTTACAATGAGCAGTTCTTC.

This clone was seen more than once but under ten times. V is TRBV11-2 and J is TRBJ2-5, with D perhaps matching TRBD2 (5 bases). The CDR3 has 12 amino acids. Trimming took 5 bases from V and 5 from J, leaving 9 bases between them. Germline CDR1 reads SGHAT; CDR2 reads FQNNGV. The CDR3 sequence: CASSPGLETQYF. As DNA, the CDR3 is TGTGCCAGCAGCCCGGGGTTGGAGACCCAGTACTTC.

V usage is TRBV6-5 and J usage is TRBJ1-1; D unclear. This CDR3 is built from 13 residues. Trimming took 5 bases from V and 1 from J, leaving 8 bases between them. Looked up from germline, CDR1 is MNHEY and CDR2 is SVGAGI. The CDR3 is CASSIPGNTEAFF. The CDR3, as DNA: TGTGCCAGCAGTATCCCGGGGAACACTGAAGCTTTCTTT.

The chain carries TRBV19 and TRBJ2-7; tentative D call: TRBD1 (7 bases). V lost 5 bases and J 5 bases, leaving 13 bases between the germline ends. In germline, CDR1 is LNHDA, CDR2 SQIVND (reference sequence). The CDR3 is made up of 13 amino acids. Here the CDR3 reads CASSVFRGDEQYF. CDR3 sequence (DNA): TGTGCCAGTAGTGTGTTCAGGGGGGACGAGCAGTACTTC.

Written as DNA, the CDR3 is TGTGCCATCAGTGTACTTGGGACTAATGATGAGCAGTTCTTC. Its translation is CAISVLGTNDEQFF. The chain is built from TRBV10-3 and TRBJ2-1, with 7 bases lining up with TRBD2. V lost 4 bases to trimming and J lost 8 bases; unmatched junction nucleotides: 8. Germline V lookup: CDR1 ENHRY, CDR2 SYGVKD. The CDR3 sequence is 14 residues long.

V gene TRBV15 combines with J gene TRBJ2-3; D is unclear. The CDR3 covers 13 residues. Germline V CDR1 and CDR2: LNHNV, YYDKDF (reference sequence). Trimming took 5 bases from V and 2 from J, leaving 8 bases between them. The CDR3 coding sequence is TGTGCCACCAGCGTCCGGTACACAGATACGCAGTATTTT. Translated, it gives CATSVRYTDTQYF.

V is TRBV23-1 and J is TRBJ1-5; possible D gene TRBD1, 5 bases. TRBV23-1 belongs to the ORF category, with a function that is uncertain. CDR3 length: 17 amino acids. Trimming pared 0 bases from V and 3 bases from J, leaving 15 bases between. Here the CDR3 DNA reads TGCGCCAGCAGTCAATCAGGATCCGGGGGATACAATCAGCCCCAGCATTTT. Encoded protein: CASSQSGSGGYNQPQHF.

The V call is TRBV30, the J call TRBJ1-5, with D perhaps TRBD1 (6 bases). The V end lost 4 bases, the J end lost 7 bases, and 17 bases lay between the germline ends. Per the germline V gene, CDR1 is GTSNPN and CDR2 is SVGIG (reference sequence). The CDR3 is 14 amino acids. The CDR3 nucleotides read TGTGCCTGGAATCAAGGAGGGGGAGGACAGCCCCAGCATTTT. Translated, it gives CAWNQGGGGQPQHF. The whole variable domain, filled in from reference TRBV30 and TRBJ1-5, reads SQTIHQWPATLVQPVGSPLSLECTVEGTSNPNLYWYRQAAGRGLQLLFYSVGIGQISSEVPQNLSASRPQDRQFILSSKKLLLSDSGFYLCAWNQGGGGQPQHFGDGTRLSIL.

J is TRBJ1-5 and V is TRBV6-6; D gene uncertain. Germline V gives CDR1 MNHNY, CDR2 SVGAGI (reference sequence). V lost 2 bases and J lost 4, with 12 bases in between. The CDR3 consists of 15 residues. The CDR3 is CASSYPQEGNQPQHF. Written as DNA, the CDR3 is TGTGCCAGCAGTTACCCGCAGGAAGGGAATCAGCCCCAGCATTTT.

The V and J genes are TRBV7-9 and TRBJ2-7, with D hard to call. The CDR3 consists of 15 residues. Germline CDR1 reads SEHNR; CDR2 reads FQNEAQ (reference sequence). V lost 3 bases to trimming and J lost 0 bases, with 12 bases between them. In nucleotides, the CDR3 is TGTGCCAGCAGCTTCGGCGAGAAGATCTCCTACGAGCAGTACTTC. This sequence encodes CASSFGEKISYEQYF.

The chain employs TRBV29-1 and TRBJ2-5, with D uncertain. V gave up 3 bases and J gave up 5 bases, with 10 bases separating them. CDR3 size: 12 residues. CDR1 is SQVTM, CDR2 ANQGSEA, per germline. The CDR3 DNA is TGCAGCGTTGATGAAGCCCACGAGACCCAGTACTTC. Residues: CSVDEAHETQYF.

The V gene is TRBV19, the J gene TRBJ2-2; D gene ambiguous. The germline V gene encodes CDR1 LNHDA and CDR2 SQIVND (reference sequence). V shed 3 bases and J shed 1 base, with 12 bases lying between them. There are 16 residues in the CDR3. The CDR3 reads CASSIGAEKNTGELFF. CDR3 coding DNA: TGTGCCAGTAGTATCGGTGCGGAGAAGAACACCGGGGAGCTGTTTTTT.

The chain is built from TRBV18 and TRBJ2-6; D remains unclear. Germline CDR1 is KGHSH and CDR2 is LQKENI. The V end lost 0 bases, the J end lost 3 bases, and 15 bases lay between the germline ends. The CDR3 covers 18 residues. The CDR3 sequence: CASSPPLAARRGANVLTF. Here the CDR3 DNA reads TGTGCCAGCTCACCACCCCTCGCAGCTCGGCGTGGGGCCAACGTCCTGACTTTC.

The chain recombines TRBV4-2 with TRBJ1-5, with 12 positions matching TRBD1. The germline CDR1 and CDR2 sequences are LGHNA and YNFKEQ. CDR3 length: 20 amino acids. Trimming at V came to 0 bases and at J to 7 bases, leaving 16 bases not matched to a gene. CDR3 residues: CASSQDRERDRGRRRQPQHF. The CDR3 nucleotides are TGTGCCAGCAGCCAAGATAGGGAGAGGGACAGGGGGCGACGAAGACAGCCCCAGCATTTT.

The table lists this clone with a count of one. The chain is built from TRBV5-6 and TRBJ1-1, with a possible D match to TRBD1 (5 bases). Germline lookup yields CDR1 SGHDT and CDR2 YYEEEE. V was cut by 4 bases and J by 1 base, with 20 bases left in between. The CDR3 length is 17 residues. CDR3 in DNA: TGTGCCAGCAGCCCCAGAGGGGCAGGGCGAAAGAACACTGAAGCTTTCTTT. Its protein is CASSPRGAGRKNTEAFF.

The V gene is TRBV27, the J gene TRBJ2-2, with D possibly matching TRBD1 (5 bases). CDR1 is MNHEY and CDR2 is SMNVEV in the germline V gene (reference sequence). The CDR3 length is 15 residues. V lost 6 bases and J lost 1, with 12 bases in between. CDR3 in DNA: TGTGCCAGCAGGGGGCTCCTTCGGAACACCGGGGAGCTGTTTTTT. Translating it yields CASRGLLRNTGELFF.

The CDR3 DNA reads TGTGCCAGCAGCCCAGAACAGGGTTACACTGAAGCTTTCTTT. Translating it yields CASSPEQGYTEAFF. The chain carries TRBV7-2 and TRBJ1-1, with D perhaps TRBD1 (6 bases). Trimming cost V 5 bases and J 3 bases, with 13 bases left between them. The CDR3 runs to 14 residues. CDR1 and CDR2 from the germline V gene are SGHTA and FQGNSA.

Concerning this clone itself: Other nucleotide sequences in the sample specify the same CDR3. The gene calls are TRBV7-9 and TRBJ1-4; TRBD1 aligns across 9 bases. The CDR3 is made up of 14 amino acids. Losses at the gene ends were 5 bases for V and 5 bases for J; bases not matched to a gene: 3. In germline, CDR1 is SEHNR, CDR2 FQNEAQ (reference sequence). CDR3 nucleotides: TGTGCCAGCAGCCCCGGACAGGGGAATGAAAAACTGTTTTTT. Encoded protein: CASSPGQGNEKLFF.

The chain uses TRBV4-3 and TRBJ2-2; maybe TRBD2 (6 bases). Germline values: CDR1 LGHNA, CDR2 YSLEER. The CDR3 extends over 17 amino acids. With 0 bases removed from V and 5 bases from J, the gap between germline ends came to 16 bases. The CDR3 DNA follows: TGCGCCAGCAGCCAAGATTGGGGGGATTGGGGTACCGGGGAGCTGTTTTTT. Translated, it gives CASSQDWGDWGTGELFF.

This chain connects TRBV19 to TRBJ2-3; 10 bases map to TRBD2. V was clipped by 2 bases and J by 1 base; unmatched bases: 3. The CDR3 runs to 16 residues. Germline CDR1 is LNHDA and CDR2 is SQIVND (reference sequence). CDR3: CASSILGLAGTDTQYF. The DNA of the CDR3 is TGTGCCAGTAGTATACTTGGACTAGCGGGCACAGATACGCAGTATTTT.

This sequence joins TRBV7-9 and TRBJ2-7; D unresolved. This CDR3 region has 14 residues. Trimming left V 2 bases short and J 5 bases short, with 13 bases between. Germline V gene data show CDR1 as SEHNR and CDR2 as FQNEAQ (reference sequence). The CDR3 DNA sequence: TGTGCCAGCAGCTTAACGGCCTCTGGCAACGAGCAGTACTTC. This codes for CASSLTASGNEQYF.

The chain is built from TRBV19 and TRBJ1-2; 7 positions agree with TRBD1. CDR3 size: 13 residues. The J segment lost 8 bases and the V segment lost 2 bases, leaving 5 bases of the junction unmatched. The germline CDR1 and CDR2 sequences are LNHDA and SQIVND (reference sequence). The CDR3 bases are TGTGCCAGTAGTATATCCAGACAGGGCGGCTACACCTTC. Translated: CASSISRQGGYTF. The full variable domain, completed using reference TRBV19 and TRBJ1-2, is DGGITQSPKYLFRKEGQNVTLSCEQNLNHDAMYWYRQDPGQGLRLIYYSQIVNDFQKGDIAEGYSVSREKKESFPLTVTSAQKNPTAFYLCASSISRQGGYTFGSGTRLTVV.

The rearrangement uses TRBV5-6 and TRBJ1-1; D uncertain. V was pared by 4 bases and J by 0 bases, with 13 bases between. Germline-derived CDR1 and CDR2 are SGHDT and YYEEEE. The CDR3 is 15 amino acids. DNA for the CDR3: TGTGCCAGCAGCCCTACGACGGTATTGAACACTGAAGCTTTCTTT. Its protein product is CASSPTTVLNTEAFF.

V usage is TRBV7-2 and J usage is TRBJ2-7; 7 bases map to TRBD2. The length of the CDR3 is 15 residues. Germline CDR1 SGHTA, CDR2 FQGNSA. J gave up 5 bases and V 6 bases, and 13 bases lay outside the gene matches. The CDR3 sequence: CASSYWGGANNEQYF. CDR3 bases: TGTGCCAGCAGTTATTGGGGAGGGGCTAATAACGAGCAGTACTTC.

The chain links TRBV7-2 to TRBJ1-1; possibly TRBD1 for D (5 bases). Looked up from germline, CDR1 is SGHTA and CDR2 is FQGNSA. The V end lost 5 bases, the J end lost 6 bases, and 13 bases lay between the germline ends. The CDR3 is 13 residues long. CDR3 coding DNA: TGTGCCAGCAGCGTAGTAGGGACGGCTGAAGCTTTCTTT. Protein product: CASSVVGTAEAFF.

The CDR3 is CASSQRQGNTGELFF. As DNA, the CDR3 is TGTGCCAGCAGTCAAAGACAGGGAAACACCGGGGAGCTGTTTTTT. This chain uses TRBV2 with TRBJ2-2, with TRBD1 matching over 7 bases. The V segment lost 5 bases and the J segment 2 bases; nucleotides outside the gene matches: 5. The CDR3 has 15 amino acids. Germline CDR1 is SNHLY and CDR2 is FYNNEI. The variable domain in full, with the rest retrieved from reference TRBV2 and TRBJ2-2, is EPEVTQTPSHQVTQMGQEVILRCVPISNHLYFYWYRQILGQKVEFLVSFYNNEISEKSEIFDDQFSVERPDGSNFTLKIRSTKLEDSAMYFCASSQRQGNTGELFFGEGSRLTVL.